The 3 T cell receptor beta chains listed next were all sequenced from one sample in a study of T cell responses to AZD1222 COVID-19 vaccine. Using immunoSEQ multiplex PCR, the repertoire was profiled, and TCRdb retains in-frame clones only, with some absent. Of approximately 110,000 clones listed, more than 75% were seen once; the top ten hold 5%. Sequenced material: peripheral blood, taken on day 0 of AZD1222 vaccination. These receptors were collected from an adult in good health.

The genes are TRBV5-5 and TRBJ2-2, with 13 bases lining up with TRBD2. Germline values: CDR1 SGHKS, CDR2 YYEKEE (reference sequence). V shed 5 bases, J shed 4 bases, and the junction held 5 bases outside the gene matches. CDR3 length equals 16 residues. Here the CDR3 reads CASRRTSGGPTGELFF. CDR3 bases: TGTGCCAGCAGACGGACTAGCGGGGGCCCCACCGGGGAGCTGTTTTTT.

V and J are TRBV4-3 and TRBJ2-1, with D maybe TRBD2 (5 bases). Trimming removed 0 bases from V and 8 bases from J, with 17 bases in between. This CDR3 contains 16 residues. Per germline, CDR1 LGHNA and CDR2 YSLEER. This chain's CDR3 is CASSQDHPLASHEQFF. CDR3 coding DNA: TGCGCCAGCAGCCAAGACCATCCCCTAGCTTCCCATGAGCAGTTCTTC.

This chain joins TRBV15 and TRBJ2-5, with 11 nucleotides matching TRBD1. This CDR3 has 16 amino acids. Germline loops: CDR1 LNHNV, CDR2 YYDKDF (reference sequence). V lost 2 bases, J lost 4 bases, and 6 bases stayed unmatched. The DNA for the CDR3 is TGTGCCACCAGCAGACCGACCGGGACAGGGGGAGAGACCCAGTACTTC. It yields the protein CATSRPTGTGGETQYF.